These T cell receptor beta chains were read from a single sample in a study of brain T cells in children with intractable seizures. This table comes from immunoSEQ multiplex PCR, and its TCRdb copy is limited to in-frame clones, with some not included. The profile shows 340,000 or so clones, roughly 92% of them singletons. Here the sequenced sample was peripheral blood, taken more than 4 months after surgery. These receptor sequences come from a boy less than two years old with tuberous sclerosis and intractable seizures. The conserved cysteine and the conserved F or W are not part of the CDR3 here. The order of the fields is V gene, J gene, CDR3 protein.

V: TRBV5-1
J: TRBJ2-3
CDR3: ASRVIDSTDTQY

V: TRBV9
J: TRBJ2-3
CDR3: ASSVEGGGASTDTQY

V: TRBV24-1
J: TRBJ2-1
CDR3: ATSENPGSSYNEQF

V: TRBV5-6
J: TRBJ2-5
CDR3: ASSLSPGLSSVETQY

V: TRBV7-9
J: TRBJ2-3
CDR3: ASSLFRLLSTDTQY

V: TRBV30
J: TRBJ2-7
CDR3: ALEWVGLAGGEQY

V: TRBV2
J: TRBJ2-7
CDR3: ASSVGDWLPYEQY

V: TRBV18
J: TRBJ1-2
CDR3: ASSPDGQPDYGYT

V: TRBV28
J: TRBJ1-1
CDR3: AVDRGRKDTEAF

V: TRBV2
J: TRBJ2-3
CDR3: ASRRQTGADTQY

V: TRBV9
J: TRBJ2-7
CDR3: ASSRGLAGGSYEQY

V: TRBV24-1
J: TRBJ1-5
CDR3: ATSESGQVNQPQH

V: TRBV10-3
J: TRBJ2-2
CDR3: AISEWSGEDTGELF

V: TRBV7-9
J: TRBJ1-1
CDR3: ASSLQWTRAF

V: TRBV11-2
J: TRBJ1-4
CDR3: ASSLAGANEKLF

V: TRBV5-4
J: TRBJ1-3
CDR3: ASSLASGRSGNTIY

V: TRBV27
J: TRBJ2-1
CDR3: ASSLGQVPNEQF

V: TRBV7-2
J: TRBJ2-7
CDR3: ASSLGLYSYEQY

V: TRBV6-1
J: TRBJ1-2
CDR3: ASSEWGRYYGYT

V: TRBV29-1
J: TRBJ1-3
CDR3: SVAEVSSSGNTIY

V: TRBV30
J: TRBJ1-5
CDR3: AWSPGHYSNQPQH

V: TRBV5-1
J: TRBJ2-2
CDR3: ASSMWGTDTGELF

V: TRBV7-7
J: TRBJ2-3
CDR3: ASSLGLAEGYTQY

V: TRBV28
J: TRBJ1-1
CDR3: ASKLYPSTEAF

V: TRBV25-1
J: TRBJ2-3
CDR3: ASSEYLRGNTDTQY

V: TRBV14
J: TRBJ2-1
CDR3: ASSQDWARSNEQF

V: TRBV3-1/TRBV3-2
J: TRBJ2-2
CDR3: ASSPTGTGELF

V: TRBV28
J: TRBJ2-7
CDR3: ASSFLGSSYEQY

V: TRBV6-1
J: TRBJ2-7
CDR3: ASSEPLADSYEQY

V: TRBV18
J: TRBJ2-1
CDR3: ASSAGLAVNEQF

V: TRBV6-5
J: TRBJ2-3
CDR3: ASSYSGTDTQY

V: TRBV19
J: TRBJ1-4
CDR3: ASSIGTHRVGEKLF

V: TRBV12-3/TRBV12-4
J: TRBJ2-7
CDR3: ASSLGSPDEQY

V: TRBV5-1
J: TRBJ2-1
CDR3: ASSSVWGTGINTNHYNEQF

V: TRBV9
J: TRBJ2-1
CDR3: ASSSRLAESSYNEQF

V: TRBV13
J: TRBJ1-1
CDR3: ASEEGTEAF

V: TRBV2
J: TRBJ1-1
CDR3: ASSEYRTLNTEAF

V: TRBV11-3
J: TRBJ1-1
CDR3: ASSLDPSTEAF

V: TRBV6-5
J: TRBJ1-2
CDR3: ASSYNSGTGYT

V: TRBV12-3/TRBV12-4
J: TRBJ1-1
CDR3: ASSLVLNTEAF

V: TRBV7-2
J: TRBJ2-1
CDR3: ASSFTSYNEQF

V: TRBV30
J: TRBJ2-3
CDR3: AWSFSSTDTQY

V: TRBV5-1
J: TRBJ1-5
CDR3: ASSFELGQPQH

V: TRBV25-1
J: TRBJ2-2
CDR3: ASSEGGLDTGELF

V: TRBV28
J: TRBJ2-7
CDR3: ASMSPSGAHEQY

V: TRBV11-2
J: TRBJ2-5
CDR3: ASSLDPPETQY

V: TRBV10-3
J: TRBJ2-7
CDR3: ATREGENSYEQY

V: TRBV5-4
J: TRBJ1-2
CDR3: ASSLSGTGFGYT

V: TRBV7-3
J: TRBJ1-1
CDR3: ASSRVGGTEAF

V: TRBV7-9
J: TRBJ2-2
CDR3: ASSYVSGSAGELF

V: TRBV7-3
J: TRBJ2-6
CDR3: AGSLTWDRGSGANVLT